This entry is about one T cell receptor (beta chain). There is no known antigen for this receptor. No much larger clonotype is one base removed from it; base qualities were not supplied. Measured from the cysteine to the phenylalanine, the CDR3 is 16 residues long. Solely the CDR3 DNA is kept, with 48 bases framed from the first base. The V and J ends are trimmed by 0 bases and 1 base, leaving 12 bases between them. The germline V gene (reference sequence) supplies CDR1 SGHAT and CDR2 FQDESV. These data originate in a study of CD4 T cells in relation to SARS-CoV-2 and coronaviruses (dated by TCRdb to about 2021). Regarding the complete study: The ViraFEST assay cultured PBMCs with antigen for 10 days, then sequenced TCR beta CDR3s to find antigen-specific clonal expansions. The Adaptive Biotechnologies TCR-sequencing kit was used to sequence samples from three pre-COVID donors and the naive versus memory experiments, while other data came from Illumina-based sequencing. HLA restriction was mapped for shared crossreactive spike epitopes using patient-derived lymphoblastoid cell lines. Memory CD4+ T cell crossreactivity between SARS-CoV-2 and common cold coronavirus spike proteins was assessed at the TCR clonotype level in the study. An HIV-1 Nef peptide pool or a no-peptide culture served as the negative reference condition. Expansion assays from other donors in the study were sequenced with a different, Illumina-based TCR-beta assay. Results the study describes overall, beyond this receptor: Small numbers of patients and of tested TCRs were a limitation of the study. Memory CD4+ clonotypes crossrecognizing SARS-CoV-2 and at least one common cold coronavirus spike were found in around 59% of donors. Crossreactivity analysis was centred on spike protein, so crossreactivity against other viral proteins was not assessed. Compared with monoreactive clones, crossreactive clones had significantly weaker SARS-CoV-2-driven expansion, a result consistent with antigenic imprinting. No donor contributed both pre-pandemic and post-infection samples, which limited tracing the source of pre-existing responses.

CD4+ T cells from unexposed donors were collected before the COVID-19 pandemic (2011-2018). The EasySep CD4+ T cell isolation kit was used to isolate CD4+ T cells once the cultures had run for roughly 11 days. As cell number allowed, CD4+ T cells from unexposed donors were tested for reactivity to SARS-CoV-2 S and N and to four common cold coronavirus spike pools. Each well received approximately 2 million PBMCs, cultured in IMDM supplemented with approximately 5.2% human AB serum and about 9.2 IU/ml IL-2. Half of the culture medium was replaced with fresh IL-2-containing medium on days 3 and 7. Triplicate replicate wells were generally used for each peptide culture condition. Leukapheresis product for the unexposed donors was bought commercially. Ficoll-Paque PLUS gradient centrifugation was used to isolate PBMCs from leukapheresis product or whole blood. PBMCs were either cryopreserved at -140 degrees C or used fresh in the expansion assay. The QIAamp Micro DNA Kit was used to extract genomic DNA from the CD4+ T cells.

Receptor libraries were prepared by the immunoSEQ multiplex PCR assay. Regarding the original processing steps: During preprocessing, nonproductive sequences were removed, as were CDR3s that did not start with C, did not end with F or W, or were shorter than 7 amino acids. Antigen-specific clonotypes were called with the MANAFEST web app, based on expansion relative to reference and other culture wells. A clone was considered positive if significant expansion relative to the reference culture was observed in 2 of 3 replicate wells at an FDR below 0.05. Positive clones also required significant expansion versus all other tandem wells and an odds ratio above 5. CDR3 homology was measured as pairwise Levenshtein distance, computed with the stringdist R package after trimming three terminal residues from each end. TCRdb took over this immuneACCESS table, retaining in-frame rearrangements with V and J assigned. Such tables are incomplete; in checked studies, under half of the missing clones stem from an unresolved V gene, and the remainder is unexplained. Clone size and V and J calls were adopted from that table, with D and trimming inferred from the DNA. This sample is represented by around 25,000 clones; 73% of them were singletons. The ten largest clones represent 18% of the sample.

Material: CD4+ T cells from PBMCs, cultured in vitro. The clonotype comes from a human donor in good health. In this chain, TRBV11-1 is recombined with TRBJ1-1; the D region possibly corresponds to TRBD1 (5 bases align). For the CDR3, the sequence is CASSLALGGENTEAFF. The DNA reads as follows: TGTGCCAGCAGCTTAGCGTTGGGAGGGGAGAACACTGAAGCTTTCTTT.